This is a list of T cell receptor beta chains from one sample in a study of CXCR3-negative and CXCR3-positive naive CD8 T cells. Reprocessing the 5' RACE reads, TCRdb reports a single entry for every CDR3 protein and omits DNA. Its clone listing holds approximately 140,000 distinct CDR3 sequences. The sequencing input was naive CXCR3+ CD8+ T cells from blood. These receptors came from a human donor in good health. Some clones in this sample may be carry-over from other donors' samples. CDR3s include the opening cysteine and the closing phenylalanine or tryptophan. Fields, in order: J gene, V gene, CDR3 protein.

J gene: TRBJ2-7; V gene: TRBV7-9; CDR3 protein: CASSHRDRTYEQYF
J gene: TRBJ2-1; V gene: TRBV7-8; CDR3 protein: CASSLLPWDNYNEQFF
J gene: TRBJ2-7; V gene: TRBV3-1; CDR3 protein: CASSQDRGAPSIYEQYF
J gene: TRBJ2-7; V gene: TRBV3-1; CDR3 protein: CASSQTGTNSYEQYF
J gene: TRBJ1-2; V gene: TRBV30; CDR3 protein: CAWSVWQGNGYTF
J gene: TRBJ2-7; V gene: TRBV7-6; CDR3 protein: CASSPIGSHEQTYEQYF
J gene: TRBJ2-2; V gene: TRBV5-1; CDR3 protein: CASSPSFGELFF
J gene: TRBJ2-5; V gene: TRBV4-2; CDR3 protein: CASSRGAKSPTETQYF
J gene: TRBJ2-5; V gene: TRBV28; CDR3 protein: CASSSLQGSGVETQYF
J gene: TRBJ2-1; V gene: TRBV3-1; CDR3 protein: CASGKTGANEQFF
J gene: TRBJ2-7; V gene: TRBV20-1; CDR3 protein: CSARDRATYEQYF
J gene: TRBJ2-7; V gene: TRBV5-5; CDR3 protein: CASSSMTGIFRYEQYF
J gene: TRBJ2-3; V gene: TRBV23-1; CDR3 protein: CASSHTGDTQYF
J gene: TRBJ2-1; V gene: TRBV19; CDR3 protein: CASSIEGQGVKNEQFF
J gene: TRBJ2-5; V gene: TRBV10-3; CDR3 protein: CAISESPDRVRGETQYF
J gene: TRBJ2-7; V gene: TRBV5-4; CDR3 protein: CASGLLDREENEQYF
J gene: TRBJ2-2; V gene: TRBV6-4; CDR3 protein: CASSEGNTGELFF
J gene: TRBJ2-7; V gene: TRBV28; CDR3 protein: CASSQQGLSYEQYF
J gene: TRBJ2-3; V gene: TRBV6-5; CDR3 protein: CASSYGLIGRGSDTQYF
J gene: TRBJ1-2; V gene: TRBV7-2; CDR3 protein: CASSLDYRVGYTF
J gene: TRBJ2-2; V gene: TRBV29-1; CDR3 protein: CSVGRAGELFF
J gene: TRBJ2-1; V gene: TRBV7-3; CDR3 protein: CASSDGTAYNEQFF
J gene: TRBJ2-1; V gene: TRBV20-1; CDR3 protein: CSAQTSGSSYNEQFF
J gene: TRBJ1-1; V gene: TRBV7-9; CDR3 protein: CASSLGGQLNTEAFF
J gene: TRBJ2-7; V gene: TRBV20-1; CDR3 protein: CSARGTGRSYEQYF
J gene: TRBJ2-7; V gene: TRBV7-2; CDR3 protein: CASSLSGASYEQYF
J gene: TRBJ2-1; V gene: TRBV14; CDR3 protein: CASSQVGGGAYNEQFF
J gene: TRBJ2-2; V gene: TRBV6-2/TRBV6-3; CDR3 protein: CASSLPGTGTGELFF
J gene: TRBJ2-3; V gene: TRBV11-1; CDR3 protein: CASSFEGSDTQYF
J gene: TRBJ2-5; V gene: TRBV28; CDR3 protein: CASSWGSETQYF
J gene: TRBJ2-7; V gene: TRBV6-5; CDR3 protein: CASTPGTDYEQYF
J gene: TRBJ1-2; V gene: TRBV29-1; CDR3 protein: CSDDSYYGYTF